The next 30 T cell receptor beta chains were all read from a single sample in a study of blood T cell repertoires in COVID-19. Sequencing was performed with immunoSEQ multiplex PCR; in TCRdb, only in-frame clones are kept and a portion is missing. The sample has about 180,000 clones; 75% to 90% are singletons. Sequencing was performed on peripheral blood. The receptors were sampled from a woman aged 40 to 50 with COVID-19, enrolled during active disease.

V gene TRBV27 combines with J gene TRBJ1-5; D may be TRBD1 (6 bases). The CDR3 has 16 amino acids. Trimming took off 7 bases at V and 6 bases at J, with 22 bases between the two ends. CDR1 is MNHEY, CDR2 SMNVEV, per germline (reference sequence). The CDR3 spells CASTSNPGQGLQPQHF. Here the CDR3 DNA reads TGTGCCAGCACTTCAAATCCAGGCCAGGGGCTTCAGCCCCAGCATTTT.

The gene calls are TRBV18 and TRBJ1-1, with TRBD1 matching over 10 bases. This CDR3 contains 14 residues. Germline V gene lookup returns CDR1 KGHSH and CDR2 LQKENI. Germline trimming cut 5 bases from V and 1 base from J; bases unmatched to any gene: 1. The CDR3 nucleotides read TGTGCCAGCTCAAGGGACAGGGGGAACACTGAAGCTTTCTTT. This encodes CASSRDRGNTEAFF.

The V gene is TRBV18, the J gene TRBJ1-3; D is perhaps TRBD1 (6 bases). Germline V CDR1 and CDR2: KGHSH, LQKENI. The ends were cut back, 8 bases at V and 1 base at J, with 15 bases in the middle. The CDR3 consists of 15 residues. This chain's CDR3 is CASARGFESGNTIYF. DNA of the CDR3: TGTGCCAGCGCGAGGGGGTTTGAGTCTGGAAACACCATATATTTT.

The V call is TRBV13, the J call TRBJ2-3; D may be TRBD2 (6 bases). With 5 bases removed from V and 2 bases from J, the gap between germline ends came to 17 bases. From germline, CDR1 is PRHDT and CDR2 FYEKMQ (reference sequence). The CDR3 extends over 16 amino acids. As DNA, the CDR3 is TGTGCCAGCAGCCCGCGGGGCCGCCACTTCACAGATACGCAGTATTTT. It is translated as CASSPRGRHFTDTQYF.

The V and J genes are TRBV10-3 and TRBJ1-1; D unresolved. Trimming removed 6 bases from V and 1 base from J, with 18 bases in between. Germline V CDR1 and CDR2: ENHRY, SYGVKD. This CDR3 comprises 16 residues. The CDR3 region is CAIRDGYSSSNTEAFF. The CDR3 DNA reads as TGTGCCATCAGAGACGGATACAGCTCCTCGAACACTGAAGCTTTCTTT.

The chain has TRBV11-1 and TRBJ2-1; the D gene is possibly TRBD1 (7 bases). Germline CDR1 reads SGHAT; CDR2 reads FQDESV (reference sequence). The CDR3 has 16 residues. V was cut by 3 bases and J by 5 bases, with 17 bases left in between. The CDR3 protein is CASSFQGGLLDNEQFF. The CDR3 nucleotides are TGTGCCAGCAGCTTTCAGGGGGGCCTTTTGGACAATGAGCAGTTCTTC.

The chain recombines TRBV19 with TRBJ1-2; TRBD1 is a possible D gene (6 bases). Between the trimmed V and J ends, which lost 5 bases and 4 bases, there was a span of 14 bases. Germline V gene lookup returns CDR1 LNHDA and CDR2 SQIVND (reference sequence). The CDR3 sequence is 14 residues long. The CDR3 sequence: CASSAKGVLYGYTF. The CDR3 DNA reads TGTGCCAGTAGTGCGAAGGGGGTACTCTATGGCTACACCTTC.

The chain joins TRBV24-1 to TRBJ1-2; tentatively, D is TRBD1 (5 bases). The V gene lost 9 bases and the J gene lost 7 bases, with 20 bases spanning the gap. The CDR3 length is 14 residues. Germline V lookup: CDR1 KGHDR, CDR2 SFDVKD. CDR3 DNA sequence: TGTGCCACCTCCCTCTCCCAGGGTGGATCTGGCTACACCTTC. Translated: CATSLSQGGSGYTF.

The V and J genes are TRBV6-1 and TRBJ1-5; D possibly corresponds to TRBD1 (6 bases). The germline CDR1 and CDR2 sequences are MNHNS and SASEGT. Trimming left V 1 base short and J 9 bases short, with 16 bases between. This CDR3 region has 15 residues. The CDR3: CASSEGGQGRVPQHF. The CDR3 coding sequence is TGTGCCAGCAGTGAAGGAGGGCAGGGGAGGGTGCCCCAGCATTTT.

The rearrangement uses TRBV2 and TRBJ1-2, with D perhaps matching TRBD1 (5 bases). The V gene lost 4 bases and the J gene lost 3 bases, with 6 bases spanning the gap. Germline V lookup: CDR1 SNHLY, CDR2 FYNNEI. The CDR3 totals 12 residues. The CDR3 sequence is CASSVGDYGYTF. CDR3 nucleotides: TGTGCCAGCAGTGTAGGGGACTATGGCTACACCTTC. The variable domain in full, with the rest retrieved from reference TRBV2 and TRBJ1-2, is EPEVTQTPSHQVTQMGQEVILRCVPISNHLYFYWYRQILGQKVEFLVSFYNNEISEKSEIFDDQFSVERPDGSNFTLKIRSTKLEDSAMYFCASSVGDYGYTFGSGTRLTVV.

This clone was recorded a few times. This rearrangement joins TRBV2 to TRBJ2-1; unclear D gene. Looked up from germline, CDR1 is SNHLY and CDR2 is FYNNEI. Trimming took 3 bases from V and 0 from J, leaving 9 bases between them. This CDR3 has 15 amino acids. The CDR3 loop is CASSDGGLSYNEQFF. Written as DNA, the CDR3 is TGTGCCAGCAGTGACGGTGGGCTCTCCTACAATGAGCAGTTCTTC.

The chain combines TRBV25-1 with TRBJ2-1; the D gene is possibly TRBD2 (5 bases). The CDR3 is 15 amino acids. V lost 2 bases, J lost 4 bases, and 12 bases lay in between. Per the germline V gene, CDR1 is MGHDK and CDR2 is SYGVNS. The CDR3 loop is CASSERSGTYNEQFF. CDR3 in DNA: TGTGCCAGCAGTGAACGGAGCGGAACATACAATGAGCAGTTCTTC.

The V call is TRBV5-1, the J call TRBJ1-2; TRBD1 matches at 8 bases. Trimming cost V 1 base and J 4 bases; bases outside gene matches: 6. The CDR3 is 15 amino acids. Germline-derived CDR1 and CDR2 are SGHRS and YFSETQ. For the CDR3, the DNA is TGCGCCAGCAGCTTGAGAGTCGGGACAGGCTATGGCTACACCTTC. As protein: CASSLRVGTGYGYTF.

This clone has more than one count but fewer than ten. This sequence joins TRBV2 and TRBJ2-6; possible D gene TRBD2, 6 bases. Trimming pared 7 bases from V and 1 base from J, leaving 11 bases between. This CDR3 spans 15 amino acids. The germline V gene encodes CDR1 SNHLY and CDR2 FYNNEI. Here the CDR3 DNA reads TGTGCCAGCACCCTACGGGGGTCTGGGGCCAACGTCCTGACTTTC. It translates to CASTLRGSGANVLTF.

This clone has more than one count but fewer than ten. This sequence joins TRBV5-5 and TRBJ2-4; a possible D gene is TRBD2 (6 bases). The V end lost 4 bases, the J end lost 3 bases, and 20 bases lay between the germline ends. The CDR3 extends over 17 amino acids. In germline, CDR1 is SGHKS, CDR2 YYEKEE (reference sequence). Written as DNA, the CDR3 is TGTGCCAGCAGCCGGGCTGAGGGGCGCGGGGTCAAAAACATTCAGTACTTC. Translation gives CASSRAEGRGVKNIQYF.

This sequence joins TRBV7-9 and TRBJ1-5, with D tentatively TRBD1 (6 bases). CDR3 length: 14 amino acids. V was shortened by 5 bases and J by 3 bases, with 11 bases between the two germline ends. The V gene's germline CDR1 is SEHNR and CDR2 FQNEAQ (reference sequence). Here the CDR3 reads CASSRGAINQPQHF. Here the CDR3 DNA reads TGTGCCAGCAGCCGGGGGGCGATCAATCAGCCCCAGCATTTT.

J is TRBJ2-3 and V is TRBV6-1, with a weak D call TRBD2 (5 bases). CDR1 and CDR2 from the germline V gene are MNHNS and SASEGT. The CDR3 runs 15 residues. V lost 1 base and J lost 5, with 13 bases in between. CDR3 in amino acids: CASSEDRGSIDTQYF. The CDR3 DNA is TGTGCCAGCAGTGAAGACAGAGGGTCGATAGATACGCAGTATTTT.

The CDR3 spells CASSPSRQGRYEQYF. CDR3 nucleotides: TGCGCCAGCAGTCCCTCCCGACAGGGGAGGTACGAGCAGTACTTC. The V and J genes are TRBV10-1 and TRBJ2-7, with 8 bases matching TRBD1. Germline trimming cut 5 bases from V and 4 bases from J; bases unmatched to any gene: 10. The CDR3 sequence is 15 residues long. Germline V gene lookup returns CDR1 WNHNN and CDR2 SYGVQD (reference sequence).

This clone was observed a handful of times. This chain connects TRBV6-4 to TRBJ2-3; D is uncertain. The CDR3 is made up of 13 amino acids. Germline lookup yields CDR1 MRHNA and CDR2 SNTAGT. The V gene lost 0 bases and the J gene lost 2 bases, with 3 bases spanning the gap. CDR3 coding DNA: TGTGCCAGCAGTGACTCTAACACAGATACGCAGTATTTT. It encodes CASSDSNTDTQYF.

The rearrangement links TRBV6-5 to TRBJ1-1, with D tentatively TRBD1 (5 bases). The CDR3 contains 14 residues. V lost 3 bases and J 3 bases, leaving 11 bases between the germline ends. Germline V gene sequence: CDR1 MNHEY, CDR2 SVGAGI. The CDR3 coding sequence is TGTGCCAGCAGTTATGATTGGGGGGACACTGAAGCTTTCTTT. Translating gives CASSYDWGDTEAFF.

The chain couples TRBV5-1 to TRBJ1-5, with D possibly being TRBD1 (5 bases). Trimming cost V 0 bases and J 4 bases, with 8 bases left between them. This CDR3 contains 14 residues. CDR1 SGHRS and CDR2 YFSETQ come from the germline V gene. The CDR3 protein is CASSLEGLNQPQHF. The DNA for the CDR3 is TGCGCCAGCAGCTTGGAGGGGTTAAATCAGCCCCAGCATTTT.

The chain couples TRBV9 to TRBJ1-1; D might be TRBD1 (5 bases). V was cut by 1 base and J by 4 bases, with 11 bases left in between. Germline V gene data show CDR1 as SGDLS and CDR2 as YYNGEE. There are 14 residues in the CDR3. The CDR3 DNA follows: TGTGCCAGCAGCGTAAAAATCGGGGGCACTGAAGCTTTCTTT. It translates to CASSVKIGGTEAFF.

The chain links TRBV19 to TRBJ2-7; 12 nucleotides agree with TRBD2. The CDR3 extends over 15 amino acids. The trim removed 5 bases at V and 0 bases at J, leaving 2 bases unmatched. CDR1 and CDR2 from the germline V gene are LNHDA and SQIVND (reference sequence). The CDR3, as DNA: TGTGCCAGTAGTTCGACTAGCGGGGGCTCCTACGAGCAGTACTTC. This gives the protein CASSSTSGGSYEQYF.

A word on this clone: The same CDR3 is also encoded by other DNA sequences in this sample. This chain links TRBV5-1 with TRBJ1-2; 7 bases are shared with TRBD1. Unmatched junction bases numbered 3, after V lost 0 bases and J lost 4 bases. Germline CDR1 reads SGHRS; CDR2 reads YFSETQ. The CDR3 contains 14 residues. CDR3 residues: CASSLGQGVYGYTF. The CDR3 DNA follows: TGCGCCAGCAGCTTGGGGCAGGGGGTCTATGGCTACACCTTC.

The rearrangement uses TRBV28 and TRBJ1-4; D is possibly TRBD1 (5 bases). The CDR3 sequence is 16 residues long. V was pared by 2 bases and J by 8 bases, with 18 bases between. The V gene's germline CDR1 is MDHEN and CDR2 SYDVKM. CDR3 region: CASSLPNWGEGEKLFF. The DNA of the CDR3 is TGTGCCAGCAGTTTACCTAACTGGGGGGAGGGAGAAAAACTGTTTTTT.

The CDR3 sequence is CASSQSPSYEQYF. The CDR3 bases are TGTGCCAGCAGCCAAAGCCCCTCCTACGAGCAGTACTTC. This chain links TRBV3-1 (or the pseudogene TRBV3-2) with TRBJ2-7; D call uncertain. The CDR3 consists of 13 residues. V lost 2 bases and J 0 bases, leaving 5 bases between the germline ends. Germline values: CDR1 LGHDT, CDR2 YNNKEL (reference sequence).

The V and J genes are TRBV5-4 and TRBJ2-3; TRBD1 matches 9 bases. The CDR3 covers 15 residues. The junction had 4 bases not matched to a gene; V was cut back by 2 bases and J by 3 bases. Germline assignment: CDR1 SGHNT and CDR2 YYREEE (reference sequence). CDR3 in DNA: TGTGCCAGCAGCTTAGACAGGGGGGTAACAGATACGCAGTATTTT. It yields the protein CASSLDRGVTDTQYF.

The chain carries TRBV7-2 and TRBJ2-7; 10 bases agree with TRBD2. CDR1 SGHTA and CDR2 FQGNSA come from the germline V gene. This CDR3 has 13 amino acids. V was pared by 8 bases and J by 7 bases, with 8 bases of the junction left unmatched. CDR3 bases: TGTGCCAGCCTTCTAGCGGGAGTGGGTGAGCAGTACTTC. This encodes CASLLAGVGEQYF.

V is TRBV4-1 and J is TRBJ1-3; D gene uncertain. V was trimmed by 0 bases and J by 0 bases, leaving 21 bases between them. The germline CDR1 and CDR2 sequences are MGHRA and YSYEKL. The length of the CDR3 is 20 residues. CDR3 protein: CASSQEEASGGLGSGNTIYF. The CDR3 DNA reads TGCGCCAGCAGCCAAGAGGAGGCCAGCGGCGGACTGGGCTCTGGAAACACCATATATTTT.

The V gene is TRBV6-5, the J gene TRBJ1-5; no firm D call. V was shortened by 8 bases and J by 5 bases, with 13 bases between the two germline ends. CDR3 length: 13 residues. Germline V lookup: CDR1 MNHEY, CDR2 SVGAGI. The CDR3 loop is CASRQGPYQPQHF. The CDR3 DNA is TGTGCCAGCCGACAAGGCCCCTATCAGCCCCAGCATTTT.